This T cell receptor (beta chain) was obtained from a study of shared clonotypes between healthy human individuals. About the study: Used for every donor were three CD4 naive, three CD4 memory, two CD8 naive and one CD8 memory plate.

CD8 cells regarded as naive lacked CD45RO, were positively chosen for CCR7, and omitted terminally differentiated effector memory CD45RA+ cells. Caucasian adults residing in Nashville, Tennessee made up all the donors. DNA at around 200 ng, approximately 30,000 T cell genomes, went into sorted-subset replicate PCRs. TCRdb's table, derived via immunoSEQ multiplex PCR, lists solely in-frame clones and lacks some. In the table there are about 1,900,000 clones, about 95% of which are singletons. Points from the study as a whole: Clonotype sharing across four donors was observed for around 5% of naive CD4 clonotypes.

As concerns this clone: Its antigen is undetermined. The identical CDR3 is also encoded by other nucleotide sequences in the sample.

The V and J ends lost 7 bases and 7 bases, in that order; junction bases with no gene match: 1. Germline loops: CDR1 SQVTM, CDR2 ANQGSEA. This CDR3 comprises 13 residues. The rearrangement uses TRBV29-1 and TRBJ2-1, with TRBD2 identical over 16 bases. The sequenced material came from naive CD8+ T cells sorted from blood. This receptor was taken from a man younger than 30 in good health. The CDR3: CSAGLAGGNEQFF. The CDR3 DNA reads TGCAGCGCGGGACTAGCGGGGGGGAATGAGCAGTTCTTC.